The 5 T cell receptor beta chains in this list originate from one sample, sequenced in a study of radiotherapy plus CTLA-4 blockade in lung cancer. Profiling relied on immunoSEQ multiplex PCR, and the TCRdb table lists in-frame clones only, not all of them. The data contain about 49,000 clones, 60% to 80% of them singletons. The input for sequencing was peripheral blood, taken from a patient treated with radiotherapy plus ipilimumab. The receptors were sampled from a human donor with non-small cell lung cancer who had stable disease on radiotherapy plus ipilimumab.

The chain links TRBV7-9 to TRBJ1-1; D is undetermined. Germline-derived CDR1 and CDR2 are SEHNR and FQNEAQ (reference sequence). The CDR3 extends over 15 amino acids. Trimming took off 1 base at V and 1 base at J, with 10 bases between the two ends. CDR3: CASSLGPGKNTEAFF. CDR3 nucleotide sequence: TGTGCCAGCAGCTTAGGACCGGGGAAGAACACTGAAGCTTTCTTT.

On this clone itself: The junction and the germline gene differ at one end; a read error may be behind it. The chain couples TRBV7-6 to TRBJ2-2; 10 positions match TRBD1. The V gene's germline CDR1 is SGHVS and CDR2 FNYEAQ. CDR3 length: 16 residues. CDR3 in amino acids: CASSLGQGAQAGELSF. Here the CDR3 DNA reads TGTGCCAGCAGCTTAGGACAGGGGGCGCAGGCCGGGGAGCTGTCTTTT.

The chain employs TRBV5-1 and TRBJ1-2, with 8 bases fitting TRBD1. Germline assignment: CDR1 SGHRS and CDR2 YFSETQ. The CDR3 totals 14 residues. Trimming took 4 bases from V and 3 from J; bases not matched to a gene: 5. The CDR3 sequence is CASSPRQGHYGYTF. CDR3 coding DNA: TGCGCCAGCAGCCCTCGACAGGGGCACTATGGCTACACCTTC.

This chain uses TRBV30 with TRBJ2-1, with D maybe TRBD2 (6 bases). The CDR3 has 13 amino acids. Germline CDR1 and CDR2: GTSNPN and SVGIG (reference sequence). Deletions cut 3 bases from V and 0 bases from J, with 6 bases between. CDR3 sequence (DNA): TGTGCCTGGAGCGGGAGCTCCTACAATGAGCAGTTCTTC. It codes for CAWSGSSYNEQFF.

The V and J genes are TRBV9 and TRBJ1-1; D not resolved. The CDR3 covers 14 residues. Trimming took off 1 base at V and 5 bases at J, with 12 bases between the two ends. In germline, CDR1 is SGDLS, CDR2 YYNGEE. The CDR3 coding sequence is TGTGCCAGCAGCGTAATTGCAGCCGGGACTGAAGCTTTCTTT. Residues: CASSVIAAGTEAFF. The entire variable domain, with the rest obtained from reference TRBV9 and TRBJ1-1, is as follows: DSGVTQTPKHLITATGQRVTLRCSPRSGDLSVYWYQQSLDQGLQFLIQYYNGEERAKGNILERFSAQQFPDLHSELNLSSLELGDSALYFCASSVIAAGTEAFFGQGTRLTVV.